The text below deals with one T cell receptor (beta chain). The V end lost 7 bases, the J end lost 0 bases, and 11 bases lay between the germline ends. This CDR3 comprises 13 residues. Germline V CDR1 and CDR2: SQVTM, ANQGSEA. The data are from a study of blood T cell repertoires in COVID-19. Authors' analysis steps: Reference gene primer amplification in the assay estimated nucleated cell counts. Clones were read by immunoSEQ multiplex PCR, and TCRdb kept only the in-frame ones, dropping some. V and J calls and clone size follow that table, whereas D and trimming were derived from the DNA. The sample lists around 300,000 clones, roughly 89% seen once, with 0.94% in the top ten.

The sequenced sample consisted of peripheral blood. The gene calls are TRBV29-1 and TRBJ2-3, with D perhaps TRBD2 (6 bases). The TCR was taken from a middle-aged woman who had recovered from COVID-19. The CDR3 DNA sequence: TGCAGCGCAGGGACTCCCAGCACAGATACGCAGTATTTT. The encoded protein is CSAGTPSTDTQYF.